The subject of this entry is one T cell receptor (beta chain). The antigen remains unidentified. The study made its TCR cDNA through 5'RACE template switching. That step introduced a universal primer site along with UMIs. TCRdb called the 5' RACE reads again in MiXCR, with one record for every CDR3 protein. The sample has some 670,000 distinct CDR3 sequences, around an eighth seen once. This sample stems from a study of T cells after yellow fever vaccination. General observations from the study: Among all clonotypes, a small share was observed in both CD4 and CD8 compartments. At around 95% for CD4 and about 88% for CD8, most primary-vaccination clones showed up again after the booster.

The receptor was isolated from a man aged 30-40 years who received the YFV17D yellow fever vaccine. Sequenced here: PBMCs, sampled on the day of the yellow fever booster vaccination.

CDR3 coding DNA: TGTGCCAGCAGCCAAGGGGCCTTCTATGGCTACACCTTC. Translation: CASSQGAFYGYTF. The V call is TRBV14, the J call TRBJ1-2; D unresolved. CDR3 length: 13 amino acids. CDR1 and CDR2 (germline): SGHDN, FVKESK. Trimming removed 1 base from V and 4 bases from J, with 7 bases in between.